This T cell receptor beta chain was found in a study of blood T cell repertoires in COVID-19. CDR1 is MDHEN, CDR2 SYDVKM, per germline. V gave up 1 base and J gave up 6 bases, with 9 bases separating them. The CDR3 runs to 13 residues. Original analysis: From reference gene primer amplification, estimates of nucleated cell counts were derived. Measured with immunoSEQ multiplex PCR; TCRdb has only the in-frame clones, and not every one. V, J and clone size reflect that table, while D and trimming were determined from the DNA. The sample yields about 190,000 clones, 86% seen once. Cohorts were based on clinical histories the participants reported.

The chain uses TRBV28 and TRBJ1-1; no clear D. The source is a man in his forties with acute COVID-19. The sequenced sample was PBMCs or T cells enriched from blood (not recorded which). The CDR3 reads CASSLFGSPEAFF. CDR3 coding DNA: TGTGCCAGCAGTTTATTCGGGTCGCCTGAAGCTTTCTTT.